This T cell receptor (beta chain) was sequenced for a study of blood T cell repertoires in COVID-19. Only in-frame clones appear in the TCRdb table, and some are missing; sequencing was by immunoSEQ multiplex PCR. The sample records 300,000 to 350,000 clones, 75% to 95% being singletons. Sequenced sample: peripheral blood. This receptor was identified in a young woman with COVID-19, enrolled during active disease.

For the CDR3, the DNA is TGTGCCAGCAGCCCCAGACAGCAAGAGACCCAGTACTTC. This encodes CASSPRQQETQYF. The gene calls are TRBV7-9 and TRBJ2-5, with a weak D call TRBD1 (5 bases). This CDR3 is 13 amino acids long. CDR1 and CDR2 (germline): SEHNR, FQNEAQ (reference sequence). V was shortened by 5 bases and J by 2 bases, with 9 bases between the two germline ends.